A selection of T cell receptor beta chains follows, all from one sample in a study of shared clonotypes between healthy human individuals. Assay: immunoSEQ multiplex PCR; the TCRdb copy retains only in-frame clones and omits some. The sample lists approximately 340,000 clones, under 80% occurring once. Material: memory CD4+ T cells sorted from blood. These receptors all come from a man aged 25-45 years in good health. The conserved cysteine and the conserved F or W are not part of the CDR3 here. Each record gives: V gene, J gene, clone size, D gene, CDR3 protein. D genes are given only for firm matches. Expanded clones are given a class, and other clones once, few, many or no size at all.

TRBV5-1	TRBJ2-1	NA	TRBD2	ASSPRLAGLSYNEQF
TRBV28	TRBJ1-1	NA	TRBD1	ASSLLGRGELTEAF
TRBV18	TRBJ2-1	many	NA	ASKTGSYNEQF
TRBV19	TRBJ2-2	NA	NA	ASSGRARGTGELF
TRBV10-3	TRBJ2-6	NA	TRBD2	ATGTSGDSGANVLT
TRBV28	TRBJ2-2	NA	NA	AIQITNTGELF
TRBV12-5	TRBJ2-1	NA	NA	ASAPGPGGGGQF
TRBV2	TRBJ1-1	many	NA	ASSEASSPGTEAF
TRBV5-8	TRBJ2-3	NA	TRBD2	ASSPGLEGSDTQY
TRBV4-3	TRBJ2-2	NA	NA	ASSPTGLSELF
TRBV29-1	TRBJ2-1	few	NA	SVEATGFGEQF
TRBV5-1	TRBJ2-5	NA	TRBD1	ASSQGDKETQY
TRBV7-9	TRBJ2-5	NA	NA	ASSLKGGSETQY
TRBV27	TRBJ2-1	few	NA	ASTQMASRVYNEQF
TRBV7-4	TRBJ1-5	NA	NA	ASSADRDAPQH
TRBV5-1	TRBJ2-2	NA	NA	ASSFDTTNTGELF
TRBV2	TRBJ2-7	NA	TRBD2	ASNSGGSRFGEQY